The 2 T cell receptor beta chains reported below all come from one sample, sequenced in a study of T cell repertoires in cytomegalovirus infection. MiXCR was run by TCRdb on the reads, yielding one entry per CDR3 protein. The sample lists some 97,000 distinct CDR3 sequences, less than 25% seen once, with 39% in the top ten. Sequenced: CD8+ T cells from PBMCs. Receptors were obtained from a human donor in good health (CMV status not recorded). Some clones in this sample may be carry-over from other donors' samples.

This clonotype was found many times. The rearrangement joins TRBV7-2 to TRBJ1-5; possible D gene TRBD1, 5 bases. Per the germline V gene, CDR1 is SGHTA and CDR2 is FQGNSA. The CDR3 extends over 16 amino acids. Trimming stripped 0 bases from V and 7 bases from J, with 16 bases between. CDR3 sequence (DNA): TGTGCCAGCAGCTTAGCTCCGGGCACCGGGGACCAGCCCCAGCATTTT. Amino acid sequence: CASSLAPGTGDQPQHF. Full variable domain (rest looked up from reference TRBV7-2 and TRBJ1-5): GAGVSQSPSNKVTEKGKDVELRCDPISGHTALYWYRQSLGQGLEFLIYFQGNSAPDKSGLPSDRFSAERTGGSVSTLTIQRTQQEDSAVYLCASSLAPGTGDQPQHFGDGTRLSIL.

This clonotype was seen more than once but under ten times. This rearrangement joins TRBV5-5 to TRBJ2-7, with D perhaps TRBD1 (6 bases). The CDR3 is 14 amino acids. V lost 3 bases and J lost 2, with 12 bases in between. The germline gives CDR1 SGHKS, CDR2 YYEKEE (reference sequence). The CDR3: CASSSRTETYEQYF. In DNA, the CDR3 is TGTGCCAGCAGCTCCCGGACAGAAACCTACGAGCAGTACTTC.